This T cell receptor beta chain was retrieved from a study of cytomegalovirus exposure and HLA in healthy donors. Whole-study findings and limits: HLA-A and HLA-B allele assignments for most subjects were reportedly predicted accurately using TCR beta sequences. Fewer than 200 TCR beta chains were listed as cytomegalovirus-associated. An observed cluster of highly shared sequence variants was recorded as a likely sequencing artifact.

In the PCR, 60 Vbeta and 13 Jbeta primers were used. Produced via immunoSEQ multiplex PCR; TCRdb's table is partial and in-frame only. The table shows approximately 110,000 clones, with around 73% occurring only once. In the case of this clone: Its cognate antigen is unknown.

Donors were nominally healthy when sampled, though unrecorded immune exposures were likely. The clonotype was recovered from a man aged 60 to 69 in good health and CMV-seropositive. The sequenced sample consisted of PBMCs.

The CDR3 here is CASRPWTGKGTF. The CDR3 DNA sequence: TGTGCCAGCAGGCCCTGGACAGGGAAAGGCACCTTC. V usage is TRBV28 and J usage is TRBJ1-2, with 8 bases lining up with TRBD1. The V gene end was trimmed by 6 bases and the J gene end by 13 bases; junction bases not matched to a gene: 10. This CDR3 contains 12 residues. Germline V gene sequence: CDR1 MDHEN, CDR2 SYDVKM.